The 21 T cell receptor beta chains in this list originate from one sample, sequenced in a study of early T cells in non-severe SARS-CoV-2 infection. TCRdb passed the 5' RACE reads through MiXCR, listing each CDR3 protein once. This table has 25,000 to 30,000 distinct CDR3 sequences, about 6% appearing once. The source was whole blood, collected at baseline. The receptors stem from an adult who was a healthcare worker with PCR-confirmed SARS-CoV-2 infection or an uninfected control (not recorded which).

This clonotype showed up many times. The J gene is TRBJ2-2, the V gene TRBV6-4; 12 nucleotides agree with TRBD2. The CDR3 runs to 15 residues. The V segment lost 5 bases and the J segment 3 bases; nucleotides outside the gene matches: 1. The germline V gene encodes CDR1 MRHNA and CDR2 SNTAGT. The CDR3 is CASSRLAGDTGELFF. CDR3 sequence (DNA): TGTGCCAGCAGTCGACTAGCGGGAGACACCGGGGAGCTGTTTTTT.

There are many counts of this clonotype. V usage is TRBV7-8 and J usage is TRBJ2-1, with TRBD2 matching 7 bases. The ends lost 8 bases at V and 8 bases at J; junction bases unmatched: 9. This CDR3 has 13 amino acids. CDR1 SGHVS and CDR2 FQNEAQ come from the germline V gene. The CDR3 DNA sequence: TGTGCCAGCTGCCGGGACTACACCCATGAGCAGTTCTTC. As protein: CASCRDYTHEQFF.

In its sample, this clonotype was seen a few times. The chain employs TRBV20-1 and TRBJ2-7, with 9 nucleotides matching TRBD1. Germline loops: CDR1 DFQATT, CDR2 SNEGSKA (reference sequence). This CDR3 is 15 amino acids long. Losses at the gene ends were 3 bases for V and 3 bases for J; bases not matched to a gene: 9. The CDR3 protein is CSASPSTGGNYEQYF. Here the CDR3 DNA reads TGCAGTGCTAGTCCCTCGACAGGGGGAAACTACGAGCAGTACTTC.

This clonotype appeared many times. V is TRBV5-4 and J is TRBJ2-1; 10 bases fit TRBD2. The ends lost 10 bases at V and 8 bases at J; junction bases unmatched: 12. The CDR3 length is 14 residues. In germline, CDR1 is SGHNT, CDR2 YYREEE (reference sequence). CDR3 nucleotides: TGTGCCCAAAGAGCTAGCGGGAGTGGAGATGAGCAGTTCTTC. It yields the protein CAQRASGSGDEQFF. The full variable domain, its missing parts supplied by reference TRBV5-4 and TRBJ2-1, is ETGVTQSPTHLIKTRGQQVTLRCSSQSGHNTVSWYQQALGQGPQFIFQYYREEENGRGNFPPRFSGLQFPNYSSELNVNALELDDSALYLCAQRASGSGDEQFFGPGTRLTVL.

This clonotype was observed at least ten times. The chain couples TRBV6-6 to TRBJ1-1; 8 bases are a match to TRBD1. The trim removed 0 bases at V and 1 base at J, leaving 1 base unmatched. The CDR3 consists of 15 residues. Germline lookup yields CDR1 MNHNY and CDR2 SVGAGI (reference sequence). In nucleotides, the CDR3 is TGTGCCAGCAGTTACTCGGACAGGGAGAACACTGAAGCTTTCTTT. Protein sequence: CASSYSDRENTEAFF.

The sample holds many counts of this clonotype. The genes are TRBV20-1 and TRBJ2-1, with 11 positions matching TRBD1. The CDR3 contains 13 residues. Germline loops: CDR1 DFQATT, CDR2 SNEGSKA (reference sequence). Unmatched junction bases numbered 6, after V lost 6 bases and J lost 8 bases. The CDR3, as DNA: TGCAGTGCCCGCAGGGACAGGGGGGATGAGCAGTTCTTC. Encoded protein: CSARRDRGDEQFF.

This clonotype has a count of ten or more. The chain has TRBV7-8 and TRBJ1-1, with D unclear. The CDR3 has 16 amino acids. Germline CDR1 SGHVS, CDR2 FQNEAQ. V lost 1 base and J 4 bases, leaving 16 bases between the germline ends. The CDR3 spells CASSLVVDPWGTEAFF. As DNA, the CDR3 is TGTGCCAGCAGCTTAGTGGTGGACCCCTGGGGCACTGAAGCTTTCTTT.

The chain uses TRBV20-1 and TRBJ2-7, with unresolved D. Trimming took 6 bases from V and 6 from J, leaving 18 bases between them. Germline loops: CDR1 DFQATT, CDR2 SNEGSKA (reference sequence). The CDR3 is made up of 13 amino acids. The CDR3 here is CSASLGRRSEQYF. The CDR3 bases are TGCAGTGCCTCCTTAGGACGCCGTTCCGAGCAGTACTTC.

This clonotype was recorded at least ten times. The chain recombines TRBV7-2 with TRBJ2-2; D gene uncertain. Germline loops: CDR1 SGHTA, CDR2 FQGNSA. The CDR3 sequence is 13 residues long. V lost 5 bases and J 4 bases, leaving 8 bases between the germline ends. The DNA of the CDR3 is TGTGCCAGCAGCCGACGAGTCACCGGGGAGCTGTTTTTT. The encoded protein is CASSRRVTGELFF.

In this sample, this clonotype turned up many times. The chain employs TRBV11-3 and TRBJ2-6; a possible D gene is TRBD1 (6 bases). Per germline, CDR1 SGHNT and CDR2 YENEEA. The CDR3 loop spans 15 amino acids. Deletions cut 5 bases from V and 0 bases from J, with 8 bases between. The CDR3 spells CASSIQGSGANVLTF. The CDR3 coding sequence is TGTGCCAGCAGCATACAGGGCTCTGGGGCCAACGTCCTGACTTTC. The variable domain in full, with the rest retrieved from reference TRBV11-3 and TRBJ2-6, is EAGVVQSPRYKIIEKKQPVAFWCNPISGHNTLYWYLQNLGQGPELLIRYENEEAVDDSQLPKDRFSAERLKGVDSTLKIQPAELGDSAVYLCASSIQGSGANVLTFGAGSRLTVL.

CDR3 nucleotide sequence: TGTGCCAGTAGAATGGACAGGGGCTACAATCAGCCCCAGCATTTT. Translated, it gives CASRMDRGYNQPQHF. The chain carries TRBV19 and TRBJ1-5; 9 bases are shared with TRBD1. The CDR3 extends over 15 amino acids. From germline, CDR1 is LNHDA and CDR2 SQIVND (reference sequence). Trimming at V came to 6 bases and at J to 3 bases, leaving 6 bases not matched to a gene. Based on the CDR3 plus reference TRBV19 and TRBJ1-5, the full variable domain is DGGITQSPKYLFRKEGQNVTLSCEQNLNHDAMYWYRQDPGQGLRLIYYSQIVNDFQKGDIAEGYSVSREKKESFPLTVTSAQKNPTAFYLCASRMDRGYNQPQHFGDGTRLSIL.

This clonotype was counted a few times. V and J are TRBV7-9 and TRBJ2-3, with D possibly TRBD2 on 7 matching bases. The CDR3 contains 16 residues. Per the germline V gene, CDR1 is SEHNR and CDR2 is FQNEAQ (reference sequence). V lost 4 bases to trimming and J lost 3 bases, with 17 bases between them. Here the CDR3 DNA reads TGTGCCAGCAGCTCACCTCTCGGGGGGCGGACAGATACGCAGTATTTT. It yields the protein CASSSPLGGRTDTQYF.

This clonotype has at least ten counts. This rearrangement joins TRBV6-5 to TRBJ2-7, with TRBD1 matching 9 bases. The CDR3 spans 15 residues. The germline V gene encodes CDR1 MNHEY and CDR2 SVGAGI. Losses at the gene ends were 5 bases for V and 0 bases for J; bases not matched to a gene: 5. CDR3 region: CASSPPGQGSYEQYF. DNA for the CDR3: TGTGCCAGCAGTCCCCCGGGACAGGGCTCCTACGAGCAGTACTTC.

In its sample, this clonotype was seen a few times. The V gene is TRBV14, the J gene TRBJ2-3; 9 bases fit TRBD2. Germline V gene data show CDR1 as SGHDN and CDR2 as FVKESK. CDR3 length: 13 amino acids. V lost 6 bases, J lost 6 bases, and 4 bases stayed unmatched. This CDR3 is CASRGTSWDTQYF. Here the CDR3 DNA reads TGTGCCAGCAGGGGGACTAGCTGGGATACGCAGTATTTT.

This clonotype was seen many times. This chain uses TRBV28 with TRBJ1-2, with D unresolved. Trimming pared 1 base from V and 2 bases from J, leaving 5 bases between. The CDR3 is made up of 13 amino acids. The germline V gene has CDR1 MDHEN and CDR2 SYDVKM. The CDR3 loop reads CASSLYRNYGYTF. CDR3 in DNA: TGTGCCAGCAGTTTATACAGAAACTATGGCTACACCTTC.

This clonotype was detected ten times or more. The CDR3 nucleotides read TGTGCCAGCAGGCAGGACAGGGGGCGGAATTCACCCCTCCACTTT. Its translation: CASRQDRGRNSPLHF. The rearrangement uses TRBV2 and TRBJ1-6, with 11 nucleotides matching TRBD1. This CDR3 has 15 residues. Germline V lookup: CDR1 SNHLY, CDR2 FYNNEI. V lost 6 bases to trimming and J lost 7 bases; unmatched junction nucleotides: 5.

In this sample, this clonotype turned up a few times. The chain recombines TRBV20-1 with TRBJ2-5, with 14 positions matching TRBD2. Germline V gene lookup returns CDR1 DFQATT and CDR2 SNEGSKA (reference sequence). J was trimmed by 5 bases and V by 6 bases; bases with no gene match: 14. CDR3 size: 17 residues. The CDR3 region is CSAPLTSGRAGRETQYF. The CDR3 DNA reads as TGCAGTGCCCCCCTGACTAGCGGGAGGGCCGGCAGGGAGACCCAGTACTTC.

This clonotype came up many times. The rearrangement uses TRBV2 and TRBJ1-1; D is perhaps TRBD1 (5 bases). Trimming pared 4 bases from V and 1 base from J, leaving 10 bases between. CDR3 length: 14 residues. Per germline, CDR1 SNHLY and CDR2 FYNNEI. CDR3 sequence: CASSVGLTNTEAFF. The CDR3 DNA is TGTGCCAGCAGTGTGGGACTGACGAACACTGAAGCTTTCTTT.

Many counts were recorded for this clonotype. The gene calls are TRBV30 and TRBJ2-4; D is possibly TRBD1 (6 bases). Germline CDR1 reads GTSNPN; CDR2 reads SVGIG (reference sequence). The CDR3 loop spans 14 amino acids. V was trimmed by 4 bases and J by 0 bases, leaving 10 bases between them. CDR3 in DNA: TGTGCCTGGAACCAGGGGCTAGCCAAAAACATTCAGTACTTC. Translated, it gives CAWNQGLAKNIQYF.

This clonotype was found many times. This chain joins TRBV12-3 or TRBV12-4 and TRBJ1-1; D call uncertain. Trimming took 4 bases from V and 7 from J, leaving 10 bases between them. The CDR3 extends over 12 amino acids. CDR3 sequence (DNA): TGTGCCAGCAGTTATAAGCGAGGTGAAGCTTTCTTT. Its protein is CASSYKRGEAFF.

This clonotype occurred many times. This chain joins TRBV10-1 and TRBJ2-3; 8 bases fit TRBD2. In germline, CDR1 is WNHNN, CDR2 SYGVQD (reference sequence). The CDR3 runs to 17 residues. The V and J ends lost 0 bases and 0 bases, in that order; junction bases with no gene match: 5. CDR3 sequence: CASSESMSSGSTDTQYF. In nucleotides, the CDR3 is TGCGCCAGCAGTGAGTCGATGTCTAGCGGGAGCACAGATACGCAGTATTTT.